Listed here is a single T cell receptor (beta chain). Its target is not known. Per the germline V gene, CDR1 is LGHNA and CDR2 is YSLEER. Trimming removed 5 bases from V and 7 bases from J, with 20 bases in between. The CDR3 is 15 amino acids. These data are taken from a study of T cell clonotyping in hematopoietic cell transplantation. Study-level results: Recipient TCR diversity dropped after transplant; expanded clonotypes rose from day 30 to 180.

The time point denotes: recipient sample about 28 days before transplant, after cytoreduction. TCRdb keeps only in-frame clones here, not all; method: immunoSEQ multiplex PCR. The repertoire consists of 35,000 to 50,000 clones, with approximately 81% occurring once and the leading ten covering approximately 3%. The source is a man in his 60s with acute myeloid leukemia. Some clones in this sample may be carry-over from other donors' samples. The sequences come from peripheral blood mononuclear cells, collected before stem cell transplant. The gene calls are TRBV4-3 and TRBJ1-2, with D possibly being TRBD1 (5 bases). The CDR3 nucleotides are TGCGCCAGCAGCAAGGAGTCCGGGACGCCAGGTGGCTACACCTTC. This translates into CASSKESGTPGGYTF.